This T cell receptor (beta chain) is from a study of graft-versus-host responses after intestinal transplantation. At the level of the study: Multivisceral, liver-intestinal, or isolated intestinal transplants were performed in recipients. After anti-thymocyte globulin induction, recipients took tacrolimus and steroids for 3 to 4 years. Whole-study findings and limits: GvH clones turned up in recipient marrow; some had shown up first in ileum or blood. Graft-donor T cell macrochimerism in patients accompanied high graft-versus-host to host-versus-graft clonal ratios in allografts.

The protocol was immunoSEQ multiplex PCR, while the TCRdb copy is restricted to in-frame clones and leaves out a portion. Of around 100,000 clones in the sample, 93% were seen once. Details on this clone: What it recognizes is unknown.

This TCR was sampled from a human donor who received an intestinal transplant. The sequences come from unstimulated CD8+ T cells sorted from spleen or lymph node cells, collected before intestinal transplant.

CDR3 residues: CASTHENTEAFF. The CDR3 DNA follows: TGTGCCAGCACACACGAGAACACTGAAGCTTTCTTT. The rearrangement joins TRBV2 to TRBJ1-1, with no clear D. This CDR3 region has 12 residues. Trimming took 7 bases from V and 1 from J, leaving 7 bases between them. Germline loops: CDR1 SNHLY, CDR2 FYNNEI.